This T cell receptor (beta chain) emerged from a study of OX40 agonist ivuxolimab in advanced cancers. Study results and limitations: On average, CD8+ T cells showed a greater number of expanded clones than CD4+.

Germline V gene sequence: CDR1 KGHSH, CDR2 LQKENI. This CDR3 region has 14 residues. Deletions cut 3 bases from V and 4 bases from J, with 12 bases between. Patients were excluded for autoimmune disease history or systemic immunosuppression. About this clone itself: Its antigen is still unknown.

Assay: immunoSEQ multiplex PCR; the TCRdb copy retains only in-frame clones and omits some. The table includes tens of thousands of clones, approximately 85% detected once. The sequencing here drew on CD4+ or CD8+ T cells sorted from blood, taken in a trial of the OX40 agonist ivuxolimab. The clonotype originates from an adult with an advanced solid tumor such as melanoma, head and neck, liver or kidney cancer. The rearrangement joins TRBV18 to TRBJ1-1, with D possibly being TRBD1 (5 bases). The CDR3 loop reads CASSPSGQGTEAFF. The CDR3 DNA is TGTGCCAGCTCACCCTCAGGGCAGGGCACTGAAGCTTTCTTT.